This TCR beta chain was retrieved from a study of T cell responses to AZD1222 COVID-19 vaccine. Whole-study results and caveats: Repertoire sampling occurred only after the peak T cell response. Vaccine-associated CD4 TCRs ranged over spike, dominating at 160-218 and 743-854.

V shed 4 bases and J shed 1 base, with 14 bases lying between them. The CDR3 spans 16 residues. Germline V gene data show CDR1 as LGHDT and CDR2 as YNNKEL (reference sequence). With respect to this clone: As yet, its antigen is unknown.

Some clones are missing from TCRdb's copy, which holds only in-frame ones; the method was immunoSEQ multiplex PCR. Of roughly 95,000 clones listed, 80% to 95% are singletons. This sample comprised peripheral blood, obtained 28 days after the second AZD1222 dose. The receptor was derived from an adult who received the AZD1222 COVID-19 vaccine. This rearrangement joins TRBV3-1 (or the pseudogene TRBV3-2) to TRBJ1-3; TRBD1 might be the D (6 bases). This CDR3 is CASSLHSGASGNTIYF. Written as DNA, the CDR3 is TGTGCCAGCAGCCTACACTCAGGGGCATCTGGAAACACCATATATTTT.